Listed here are 14 T cell receptor beta chains from one sample, sequenced in a study of T cell repertoires in aging, cancer and after chemotherapy. Peripheral blood genomic DNA, not sorted cells or RNA, was the template. A mixed TRB-A/B primer pool amplified rearranged TRB by multiplex touch-down PCR. TCRdb independently ran MiXCR on the multiplex PCR reads; one entry per CDR3 protein. The data contain over 15,000 distinct CDR3 sequences, approximately 35% of them seen just once; the ten biggest clones take up roughly 17%. Sample: blood. These receptors all stem from a human donor with a solid tumor.

The rearrangement links TRBV6-1 to TRBJ1-1; TRBD1 matches at 7 bases. Germline assignment: CDR1 MNHNS and CDR2 SASEGT. This CDR3 has 14 residues. The junction had 6 bases not matched to a gene; V was cut back by 4 bases and J by 4 bases. For the CDR3, the DNA is TGTGCCAGCAGTGTCGACAGGGCCCCCACTGAAGCTTTCTTT. Translating gives CASSVDRAPTEAFF.

This clonotype has just one count. This rearrangement joins TRBV5-4 to TRBJ1-6; D remains unclear. Germline V gene sequence: CDR1 SGHNT, CDR2 YYREEE (reference sequence). CDR3 size: 15 residues. V was trimmed by 0 bases and J by 6 bases, leaving 10 bases between them. In DNA form, the CDR3 reads TGTGCCAGCAGCTTGGCTGGCAGTCCTAATTCACCCCTCCACTTT. It encodes CASSLAGSPNSPLHF.

The CDR3 protein is CASSYDGEGTDTQYF. The CDR3 DNA sequence: TGTGCCAGCAGTTACGATGGGGAAGGGACAGATACGCAGTATTTT. V gene TRBV6-2 or TRBV6-3 combines with J gene TRBJ2-3; D is ambiguous. Deletions cut 2 bases from V and 3 bases from J, with 12 bases between. This CDR3 is 15 amino acids long. Germline CDR1 MNHEY, CDR2 SVGEGT.

The rearrangement links TRBV30 to TRBJ1-2, with 12 bases matching TRBD1. Germline lookup yields CDR1 GTSNPN and CDR2 SVGIG (reference sequence). CDR3 length: 14 amino acids. V lost 5 bases, J lost 7 bases, and 8 bases stayed unmatched. CDR3 region: CAWGRDRGRTGYTF. In DNA form, the CDR3 reads TGTGCCTGGGGGAGGGACAGGGGGCGTACTGGCTACACCTTC.

The DNA for the CDR3 is TGTGCTAGTGGTTTGGTACACGGACAGGGGGCTGGGAATGAGCAGTTCTTC. This gives the protein CASGLVHGQGAGNEQFF. The chain employs TRBV12-5 and TRBJ2-1; TRBD1 matches 11 bases. Germline V gives CDR1 LGHNT, CDR2 FRNRAP. The CDR3 length is 17 residues. V gave up 0 bases and J gave up 7 bases; unmatched junction bases: 8.

The sample holds a few counts of this clonotype. J is TRBJ1-1 and V is TRBV6-5, with 7 bases lining up with TRBD1. Germline trimming cut 0 bases from V and 6 bases from J; bases unmatched to any gene: 7. Per the germline V gene, CDR1 is MNHEY and CDR2 is SVGAGI. The CDR3 has 15 residues. CDR3 DNA: TGTGCCAGCAGTTACTCTACTACAGGGGTCGCTGAAGCTTTCTTT. Translating it yields CASSYSTTGVAEAFF.

The chain carries TRBV5-4 and TRBJ2-1; 8 nucleotides line up with TRBD2. Trimming removed 5 bases from V and 9 bases from J; junction bases left unmatched: 7. Per the germline V gene, CDR1 is SGHNT and CDR2 is YYREEE (reference sequence). The CDR3 is 13 amino acids. This CDR3 reads CASSLSGGIEQFF. DNA of the CDR3: TGTGCCAGCAGTTTGAGCGGGGGTATTGAGCAGTTCTTC.

This clonotype was seen a handful of times. The CDR3 here is CASSLGPPSVAGADIQYF. The CDR3, as DNA: TGTGCCAGCAGCTTGGGGCCTCCTTCAGTAGCGGGAGCAGACATTCAGTACTTC. The chain combines TRBV5-4 with TRBJ2-4; 9 bases are a match to TRBD2. This CDR3 spans 18 amino acids. CDR1 and CDR2 (germline): SGHNT, YYREEE (reference sequence). V was clipped by 0 bases and J by 8 bases; unmatched bases: 15. Variable domain in full (rest from reference TRBV5-4 and TRBJ2-4): ETGVTQSPTHLIKTRGQQVTLRCSSQSGHNTVSWYQQALGQGPQFIFQYYREEENGRGNFPPRFSGLQFPNYSSELNVNALELDDSALYLCASSLGPPSVAGADIQYFGAGTRLSVL.

The chain has TRBV6-2 or TRBV6-3 and TRBJ2-2, with 7 bases lining up with TRBD1. Germline V gene data show CDR1 as MNHEY and CDR2 as SVGEGT. CDR3 length: 16 residues. V lost 5 bases, J lost 4 bases, and 10 bases stayed unmatched. As DNA, the CDR3 is TGTGCCAGCAGTCCCCTCCTGACAGGGACCACCGGGGAGCTGTTTTTT. Its protein product is CASSPLLTGTTGELFF.

The sample holds a few counts of this clonotype. The J gene is TRBJ2-1, the V gene TRBV27; 8 nucleotides line up with TRBD1. The V and J ends lost 2 bases and 3 bases, in that order; junction bases with no gene match: 3. Germline V lookup: CDR1 MNHEY, CDR2 SMNVEV (reference sequence). The CDR3 is 15 residues long. Written as DNA, the CDR3 is TGTGCCAGCAGTTTAGTACAGGGGGTCTACAATGAGCAGTTCTTC. Amino acids: CASSLVQGVYNEQFF.

Sample share makes this clonotype medium-sized. The gene calls are TRBV19 and TRBJ2-5; D gene ambiguous. The CDR3 has 14 residues. The V and J ends lost 6 bases and 2 bases respectively, with 13 bases between them. Germline V gives CDR1 LNHDA, CDR2 SQIVND (reference sequence). The CDR3 coding sequence is TGTGCCAGTAGCACAACAGCAACTCAAGAGACCCAGTACTTC. This encodes CASSTTATQETQYF.

In regard to this clonotype: The germline gene is not matched at one end of the junction; a read error may be the cause. The rearrangement uses TRBV6-5 and TRBJ2-1, with TRBD2 matching 16 bases. This CDR3 region has 17 residues. The germline V gene has CDR1 MNHEY and CDR2 SVGAGI. The CDR3 nucleotides are TGTGCCTGCAGTCCCGGGACTAGCGGGGGGGCTTGGAATGAGCAGTTCTTC. Its protein product is CACSPGTSGGAWNEQFF.

The chain carries TRBV2 and TRBJ2-5, with a tentative D call TRBD2 (7 bases). V lost 7 bases and J lost 0, with 15 bases in between. CDR3 size: 15 residues. Germline V gene data show CDR1 as SNHLY and CDR2 as FYNNEI. The CDR3 region is CASTPGRGNQETQYF. Written as DNA, the CDR3 is TGTGCCAGCACTCCGGGGAGGGGGAACCAAGAGACCCAGTACTTC.

This clonotype was recorded a few times. The chain links TRBV27 to TRBJ2-6; perhaps TRBD2 as D (6 bases). The V end was cut by 1 base, the J end by 2 bases, with 9 bases between. The CDR3 contains 16 residues. CDR1 MNHEY and CDR2 SMNVEV come from the germline V gene (reference sequence). This chain's CDR3 is CASSLLSGAGANVLTF. The CDR3 DNA follows: TGTGCCAGCAGTTTATTATCGGGGGCTGGGGCCAACGTCCTGACTTTC. Filled out from reference TRBV27 and TRBJ2-6, the complete variable domain reads EAQVTQNPRYLITVTGKKLTVTCSQNMNHEYMSWYRQDPGLGLRQIYYSMNVEVTDKGDVPEGYKVSRKEKRNFPLILESPSPNQTSLYFCASSLLSGAGANVLTFGAGSRLTVL.